This TCR beta chain was sequenced during a study (dated by TCRdb to about 2016). In regard to this clonotype: The specificity of this receptor is unknown. No base-level quality is on record; no much larger clone is a single base apart.

Based on the germline V gene (reference sequence), the CDR1 and CDR2 sequences are DFQATT and SNEGSKA. The CDR3 contains 13 residues, cysteine and phenylalanine counted. The entry retains the CDR3 DNA only, 39 bases that are in frame from base 1. V and J lose 1 base and 5 bases, and a span of 11 bases separates them. Libraries were constructed by RT-PCR. Sequencing took place on an Illumina MiSeq. TCRdb's own reprocessing of the public reads used fastp at Q25 and MiXCR and kept productive beta chains. Every CDR3 protein is listed once, alongside the most common genes and DNA of its rows. For this sample there are 550,000 to 750,000 distinct CDR3 sequences; about 14% appear just once. 3.6% of the sample lies in the top ten.

This receptor was obtained from a female donor in good health, serving as a healthy control. Sequencing was carried out using memory CD4+ T cells from blood. The sequence joins TRBV20-1 to TRBJ1-1; the D gene cannot be named for sure. The CDR3 reads CSARVNFRTEAFF. Read as DNA, the sequence is TGCAGTGCTAGAGTAAATTTTAGGACTGAAGCTTTCTTT.